This entry lists 6 T cell receptor beta chains sequenced from one sample in a study of Ad26.COV2.S vaccination and SARS-CoV-2 variants. Treatment described: about 20 received Ad26.COV2.S at low or high dose, single or two shots; several received placebo; per-sample allocation not given. Day 63 following the first vaccine or placebo injection was when the samples were taken. The protocol was immunoSEQ multiplex PCR, while the TCRdb copy is restricted to in-frame clones and leaves out a portion. The table has just over 350,000 clones, more than 75% seen once. The material sequenced was peripheral blood, taken in a trial of Ad26.COV2.S vaccine versus placebo. These receptors were obtained from a person between 18 and 59 years old who received the Ad26.COV2.S COVID-19 vaccine or a placebo.

V is TRBV29-1 and J is TRBJ2-3, with D perhaps matching TRBD1 or TRBD2 (5 bases each). The CDR3 contains 14 residues. V was shortened by 3 bases and J by 0 bases, with 10 bases between the two germline ends. The V gene's germline CDR1 is SQVTM and CDR2 ANQGSEA. CDR3 coding DNA: TGCAGCGTTGACGACGGGGCTAGCACAGATACGCAGTATTTT. Translation gives CSVDDGASTDTQYF.

The gene calls are TRBV5-4 and TRBJ1-5; D remains ambiguous. The CDR3 is made up of 14 amino acids. Trimming left V 2 bases short and J 5 bases short, with 11 bases between. Looked up from germline, CDR1 is SGHNT and CDR2 is YYREEE (reference sequence). CDR3 loop: CASSLYGEDQPQHF. The CDR3 region has the DNA TGTGCCAGCAGCTTATATGGCGAGGATCAGCCCCAGCATTTT.

V and J are TRBV19 and TRBJ1-2; 8 bases align to TRBD1. The germline CDR1 and CDR2 sequences are LNHDA and SQIVND (reference sequence). The CDR3 runs to 15 residues. The V gene end was trimmed by 7 bases and the J gene end by 2 bases; junction bases not matched to a gene: 9. The CDR3, as DNA: TGTGCCAGTATGTCCCAGGGGGCGCCCAACTATGGCTACACCTTC. It translates to CASMSQGAPNYGYTF.

In DNA form, the CDR3 reads TGCAGCGTTGAAGTGACCATGAACACTGAAGCTTTCTTT. Protein: CSVEVTMNTEAFF. V is TRBV29-1 and J is TRBJ1-1; D is uncertain. Trimming cost V 1 base and J 0 bases, with 6 bases left between them. The CDR3 runs to 13 residues. Germline V gene lookup returns CDR1 SQVTM and CDR2 ANQGSEA.

This sequence joins TRBV28 and TRBJ2-7, with unresolved D. V gave up 1 base and J gave up 0 bases, with 7 bases separating them. The CDR3 is 14 residues long. The V gene's germline CDR1 is MDHEN and CDR2 SYDVKM. The CDR3 here is CASSLSGGSYEQYF. Here the CDR3 DNA reads TGTGCCAGCAGTTTATCGGGCGGCTCCTACGAGCAGTACTTC.

This rearrangement joins TRBV27 to TRBJ2-1, with TRBD2 matching over 8 bases. Germline-derived CDR1 and CDR2 are MNHEY and SMNVEV (reference sequence). Trimming cost V 6 bases and J 4 bases; bases outside gene matches: 5. The CDR3 spans 14 residues. Here the CDR3 reads CASSPGLAYNEQFF. The CDR3 bases are TGTGCCAGCAGCCCCGGACTAGCTTACAATGAGCAGTTCTTC.